This record concerns one T cell receptor beta chain sequence. Its antigen remains unidentified. In germline, CDR1 is SGHAT, CDR2 FQNNGV. The V and J ends lost 2 bases and 1 base respectively, with 9 bases between them. This CDR3 is 15 amino acids long. The sample belongs to a study of T cell responses to AZD1222 COVID-19 vaccine. Study-level results: Repertoire samples came only from after the peak T cell response. Researchers report vaccine-associated CD4 TCRs spanning spike, with dominance at 160-218 and 743-854. Spike-specific TCR repertoires showed rising breadth and depth after two AZD1222 doses.

Sequenced by immunoSEQ multiplex PCR; TCRdb stores in-frame clones only, minus some. The data show approximately 120,000 clones, more than 85% seen once. The sequence was obtained from an adult in good health. The V call is TRBV11-2, the J call TRBJ1-3, with D perhaps TRBD1 (5 bases). The sample here was peripheral blood, taken on day 0 of MenACWY control vaccination. CDR3 sequence: CASSLQGMSGNTIYF. The CDR3 coding sequence is TGTGCCAGCAGCTTACAGGGCATGTCTGGAAACACCATATATTTT.